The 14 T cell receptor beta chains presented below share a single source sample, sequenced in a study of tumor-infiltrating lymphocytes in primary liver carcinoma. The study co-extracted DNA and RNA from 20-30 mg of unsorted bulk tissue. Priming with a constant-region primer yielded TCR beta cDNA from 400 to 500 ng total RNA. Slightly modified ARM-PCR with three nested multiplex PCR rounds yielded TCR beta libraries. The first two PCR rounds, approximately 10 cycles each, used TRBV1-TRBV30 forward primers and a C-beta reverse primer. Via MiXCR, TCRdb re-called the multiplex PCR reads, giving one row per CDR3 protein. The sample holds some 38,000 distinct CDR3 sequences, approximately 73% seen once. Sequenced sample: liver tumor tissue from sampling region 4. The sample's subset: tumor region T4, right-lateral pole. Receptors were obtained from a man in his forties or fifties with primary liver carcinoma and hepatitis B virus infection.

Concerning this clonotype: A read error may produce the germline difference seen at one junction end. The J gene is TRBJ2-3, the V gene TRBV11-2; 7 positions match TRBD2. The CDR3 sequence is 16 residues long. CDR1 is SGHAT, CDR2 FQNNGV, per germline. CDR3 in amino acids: CANSPVGGGVPDTQYF. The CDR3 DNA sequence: TGTGCTAACAGCCCAGTTGGGGGAGGGGTCCCAGATACCCAGTATTTT.

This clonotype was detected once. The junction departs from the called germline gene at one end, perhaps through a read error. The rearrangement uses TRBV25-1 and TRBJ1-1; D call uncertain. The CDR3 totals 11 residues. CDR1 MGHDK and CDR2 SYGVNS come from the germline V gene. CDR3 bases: TGTCCCAGCGGTGAGGGCACTGAAGCTTTCTTT. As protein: CPSGEGTEAFF. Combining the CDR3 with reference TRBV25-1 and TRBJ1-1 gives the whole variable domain EADIYQTPRYLVIGTGKKITLECSQTMGHDKMYWYQQDPGMELHLIHYSYGVNSTEKGDLSSESTVSRIRTEHFPLTLESARPSHTSQYLCPSGEGTEAFFGQGTRLTVV.

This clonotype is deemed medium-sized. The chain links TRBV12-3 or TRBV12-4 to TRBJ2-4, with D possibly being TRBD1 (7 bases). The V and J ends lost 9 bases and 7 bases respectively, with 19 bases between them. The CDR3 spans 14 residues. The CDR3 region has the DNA TGTGCCAGTACGGAGGGGGCAACCCGGAACATTCAGTACTTC. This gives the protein CASTEGATRNIQYF.

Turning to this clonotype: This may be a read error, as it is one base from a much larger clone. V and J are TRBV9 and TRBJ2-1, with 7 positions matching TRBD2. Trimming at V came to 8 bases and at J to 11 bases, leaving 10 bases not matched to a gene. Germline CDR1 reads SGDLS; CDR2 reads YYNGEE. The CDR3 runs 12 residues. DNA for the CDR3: TGTGCCAGAAGTGATACGACTAGCAAGCAGTTCTTC. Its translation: CARSDTTSKQFF.

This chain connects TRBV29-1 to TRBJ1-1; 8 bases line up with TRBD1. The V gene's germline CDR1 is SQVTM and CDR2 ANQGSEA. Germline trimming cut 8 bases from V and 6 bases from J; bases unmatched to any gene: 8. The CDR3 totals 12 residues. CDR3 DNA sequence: TGCAGCATGAGACAGGGGACCCCTGAAGCTTTCTTT. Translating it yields CSMRQGTPEAFF.

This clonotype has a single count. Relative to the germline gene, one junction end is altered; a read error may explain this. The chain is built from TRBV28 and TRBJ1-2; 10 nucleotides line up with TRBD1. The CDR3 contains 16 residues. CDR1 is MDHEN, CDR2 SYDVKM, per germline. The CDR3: CASSTPPGTGAYGYTF. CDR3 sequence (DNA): TGTGCCAGCAGTACACCCCCCGGGACAGGGGCCTATGGCTACACATTC.

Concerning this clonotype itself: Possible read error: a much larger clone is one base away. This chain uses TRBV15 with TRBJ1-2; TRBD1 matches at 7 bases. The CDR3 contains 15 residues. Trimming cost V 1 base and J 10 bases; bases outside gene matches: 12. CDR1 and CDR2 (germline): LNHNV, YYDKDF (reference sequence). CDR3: CATSRAADRVEDYTF. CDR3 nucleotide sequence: TGTGCCACCAGCAGAGCCGCCGACAGGGTCGAGGACTACACCTTC.

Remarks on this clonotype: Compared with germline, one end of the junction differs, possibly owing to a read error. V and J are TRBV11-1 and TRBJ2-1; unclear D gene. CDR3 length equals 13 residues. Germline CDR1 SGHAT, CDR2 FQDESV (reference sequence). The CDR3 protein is CASSAGWPNEQLF. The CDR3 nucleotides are TGTGCCAGCAGCGCTGGATGGCCGAATGAGCAGCTCTTC.

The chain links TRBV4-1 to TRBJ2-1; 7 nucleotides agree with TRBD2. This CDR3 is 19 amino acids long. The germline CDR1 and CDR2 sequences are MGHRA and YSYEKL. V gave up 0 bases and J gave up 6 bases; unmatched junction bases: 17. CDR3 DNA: TGCGCCAGCAGCCAAGACCGAGGTGGGAGGGCCATGGTTCGCAATGAGCAGTTCTTC. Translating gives CASSQDRGGRAMVRNEQFF.

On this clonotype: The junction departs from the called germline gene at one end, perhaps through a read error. The CDR3 loop reads CASSFHRTSGTKNFQYF. The CDR3 DNA reads as TGTGCCAGCAGCTTTCACAGGACTAGTGGGACCAAAAACTTTCAGTACTTC. This rearrangement joins TRBV11-1 to TRBJ2-4; 7 nucleotides align to TRBD2. CDR1 and CDR2 (germline): SGHAT, FQDESV (reference sequence). This CDR3 contains 17 residues.

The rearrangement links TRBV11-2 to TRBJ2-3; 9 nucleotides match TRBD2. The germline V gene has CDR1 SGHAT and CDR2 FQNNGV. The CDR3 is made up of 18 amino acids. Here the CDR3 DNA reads TGTGTCAGTAGCGAGGCCCCACAGAGACTAGCGGTCACCGATACGCAGTATTTT. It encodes CVSSEAPQRLAVTDTQYF.

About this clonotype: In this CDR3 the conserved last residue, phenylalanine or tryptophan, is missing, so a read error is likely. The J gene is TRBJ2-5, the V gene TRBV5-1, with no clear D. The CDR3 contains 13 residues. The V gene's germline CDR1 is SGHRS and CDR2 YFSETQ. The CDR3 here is CASSLASLETQYL. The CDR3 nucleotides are TGCGCCAGCAGTTTGGCCTCCCTGGAGACCCAGTACCTC.

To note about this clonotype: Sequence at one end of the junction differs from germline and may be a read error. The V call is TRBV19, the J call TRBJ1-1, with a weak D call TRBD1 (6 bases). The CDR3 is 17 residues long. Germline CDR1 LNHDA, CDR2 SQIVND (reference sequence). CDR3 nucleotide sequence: TGTGCCAGTCGCACCCGGGGACATGGGGATCTGAACACTGAAGCTATCTTT. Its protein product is CASRTRGHGDLNTEAIF. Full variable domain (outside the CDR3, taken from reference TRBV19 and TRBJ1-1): DGGITQSPKYLFRKEGQNVTLSCEQNLNHDAMYWYRQDPGQGLRLIYYSQIVNDFQKGDIAEGYSVSREKKESFPLTVTSAQKNPTAFYLCASRTRGHGDLNTEAIFGQGTRLTVV.

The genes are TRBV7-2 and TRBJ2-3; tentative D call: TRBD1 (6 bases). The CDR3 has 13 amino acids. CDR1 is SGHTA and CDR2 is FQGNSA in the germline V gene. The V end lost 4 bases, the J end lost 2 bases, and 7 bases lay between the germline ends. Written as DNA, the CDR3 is TGTGCCAGCAGCTGGACAGACACAGATACGCAGTATTTT. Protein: CASSWTDTDTQYF.